The clone carrying this T cell receptor beta chain was observed a few times. Input was 2 ug genomic DNA, or all available if less. Amplification used 60 V beta primers and 13 J beta primers. TCRdb's copy holds only in-frame clones and misses some; the assay was immunoSEQ multiplex PCR. Here the sample spans roughly 38,000 clones, approximately 82% being singletons. V was pared by 0 bases and J by 5 bases, with 8 bases of the junction left unmatched. The CDR3 loop spans 16 amino acids. Germline V gene sequence: CDR1 SGDLS, CDR2 YYNGEE. This sample is part of a study of glioma-infiltrating T cells after dendritic cell vaccination. The overall study: The vaccine used monocyte-derived dendritic cells pulsed overnight with autologous tumor lysate.

This sample comprised blood, obtained before dendritic cell vaccination. This sequence joins TRBV9 and TRBJ2-5, with 9 bases lining up with TRBD2. The receptor comes from a human donor with glioblastoma. DNA of the CDR3: TGTGCCAGCAGCGTAGGGACTAGCGCCGGCGTCGAGACCCAGTACTTC. This gives the protein CASSVGTSAGVETQYF.